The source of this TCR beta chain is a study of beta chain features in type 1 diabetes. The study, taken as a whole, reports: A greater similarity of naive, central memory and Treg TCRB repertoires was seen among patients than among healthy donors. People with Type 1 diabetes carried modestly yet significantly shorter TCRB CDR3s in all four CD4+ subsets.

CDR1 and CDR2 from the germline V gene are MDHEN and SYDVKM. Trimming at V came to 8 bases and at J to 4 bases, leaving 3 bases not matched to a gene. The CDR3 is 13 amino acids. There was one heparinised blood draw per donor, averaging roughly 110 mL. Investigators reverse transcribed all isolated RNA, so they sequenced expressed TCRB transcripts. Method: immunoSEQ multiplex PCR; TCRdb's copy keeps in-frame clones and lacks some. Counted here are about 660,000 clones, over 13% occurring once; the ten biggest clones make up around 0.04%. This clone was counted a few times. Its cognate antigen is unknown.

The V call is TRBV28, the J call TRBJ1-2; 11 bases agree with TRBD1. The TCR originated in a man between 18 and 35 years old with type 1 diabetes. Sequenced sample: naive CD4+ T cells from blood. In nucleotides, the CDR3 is TGTGCCAGCGGACAGGGGGCAAGCTATGGCTACACCTTC. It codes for CASGQGASYGYTF.